This T cell receptor beta chain was observed in a study of blood T cell repertoires in COVID-19. Whole-study context: The origin of the acute and convalescent COVID-19 samples was the United States, Italy and Spain. PBMCs, B-cell-depleted T cells, or T cells were the source of the cDNA or gDNA that made up the material.

The V and J ends lost 2 bases and 7 bases respectively, with 12 bases between them. The CDR3 consists of 14 residues. The germline CDR1 and CDR2 sequences are SNHLY and FYNNEI. Method: immunoSEQ multiplex PCR; TCRdb's copy keeps in-frame clones and lacks some. Counted here are more than 150,000 clones, 90% occurring once; the ten biggest clones make up about 0.58%. This sequence joins TRBV2 and TRBJ1-5; D is unclear. The sequenced sample consisted of peripheral blood. This TCR was sampled from a man over 45 with acute or convalescent COVID-19. For the CDR3, the DNA is TGTGCCAGCAGTGAATCGTCGGTGGTGCAGCCCCAGCATTTT. Amino acid sequence: CASSESSVVQPQHF. Variable domain in full (rest from reference TRBV2 and TRBJ1-5): EPEVTQTPSHQVTQMGQEVILRCVPISNHLYFYWYRQILGQKVEFLVSFYNNEISEKSEIFDDQFSVERPDGSNFTLKIRSTKLEDSAMYFCASSESSVVQPQHFGDGTRLSIL.